The 3 T cell receptor beta chains below come from one sample, sequenced in a study of blood T cells in healthy people across ages. Then a second PCR, running roughly 7 to 11 cycles, was carried out with a sample-barcoded 5' primer and a J-beta primer mix. TCRdb redid the calling of the 5' RACE reads with MiXCR, one entry per CDR3 protein. The table shows 1.5 million to 2 million distinct CDR3 sequences, with 28% occurring only once. The sample consisted of blood. These receptors were taken from a young woman in good health.

In its sample, this clonotype was seen a few times. V is TRBV5-5 and J is TRBJ1-5; D unclear. Germline CDR1 reads SGHKS; CDR2 reads YYEKEE (reference sequence). CDR3 length: 15 amino acids. V lost 1 base and J 0 bases, leaving 8 bases between the germline ends. CDR3 residues: CASSLRTDSNQPQHF. For the CDR3, the DNA is TGTGCCAGCAGCTTGAGAACAGATAGCAATCAGCCCCAGCATTTT.

CDR3 region: CASSLSGIRTDTQYF. The CDR3 bases are TGTGCCAGCAGCCTTAGCGGGATCCGCACAGATACGCAGTATTTT. This chain links TRBV12-3 or TRBV12-4 with TRBJ2-3; 8 nucleotides match TRBD2. The V segment lost 6 bases and the J segment 1 base; nucleotides outside the gene matches: 6. The CDR3 sequence is 15 residues long.

The V and J genes are TRBV4-3 and TRBJ1-1; TRBD1 matches at 7 bases. The CDR3 spans 13 residues. Germline V gene lookup returns CDR1 LGHNA and CDR2 YSLEER. After removal of 1 base from V and 11 bases from J, the junction contained 7 bases not matched to a gene. Here the CDR3 DNA reads TGCGCCAGCAGCCAAGCACACGGGACAGACGCTTTCTTT. The encoded protein is CASSQAHGTDAFF.